What follows is one T cell receptor beta chain and its context. The CDR3 is 15 amino acids. Per germline, CDR1 SEHNR and CDR2 FQNEAQ (reference sequence). TRB cDNA was prepared as libraries by UMI-labeled 5' RACE. TCRdb re-analyzed the 5' RACE reads; it lists each CDR3 protein once, without DNA. Across 70,000 to 95,000 distinct CDR3 sequences, the top ten clones capture 1.7% of the sample. The data were obtained in a study of CXCR3-negative and CXCR3-positive naive CD8 T cells. The receptor was derived from a human donor in good health. Some clones in this sample may be carry-over from other donors' samples. Material for sequencing was naive CXCR3- CD8+ T cells from blood. As for subset: CD45RO-CCR7+CD27+CD95- naive CD8+ T cells lacking CXCR3 (TNR3-). The rearrangement links TRBV7-9 to TRBJ2-7; the TRBD1 assignment by TCRdb is unverifiable without DNA. CDR3 sequence reads: CASSSGQDISYEQYF.